The 26 T cell receptor beta chains reported below all come from one sample, sequenced in a study of T cell changes during pregnancy in multiple sclerosis. Clones were read by immunoSEQ multiplex PCR, and TCRdb kept only the in-frame ones, dropping some. The sample lists 60,000 to 85,000 clones; 92% were seen once. The source material was peripheral blood, sampled after pregnancy. The receptors here all came from a female donor in good health, enrolled as a control in a pregnancy study.

V is TRBV27 and J is TRBJ1-1; 9 bases align to TRBD1. The V segment lost 3 bases and the J segment 4 bases; nucleotides outside the gene matches: 18. The CDR3 has 19 amino acids. CDR1 is MNHEY, CDR2 SMNVEV, per germline (reference sequence). DNA of the CDR3: TGTGCCAGCAGTTTCGTGGATTGGTATCGACAGGGGGTTACCACTGAAGCTTTCTTT. This translates into CASSFVDWYRQGVTTEAFF.

This sequence joins TRBV19 and TRBJ2-1; 7 positions match TRBD1. Germline trimming cut 3 bases from V and 6 bases from J; bases unmatched to any gene: 2. This CDR3 has 13 amino acids. Germline assignment: CDR1 LNHDA and CDR2 SQIVND (reference sequence). The CDR3 DNA sequence: TGTGCCAGTAGTATGACAGGGTTCAATGAGCAGTTCTTC. Encoded protein: CASSMTGFNEQFF.

A few counts support this clone. V is TRBV5-3 and J is TRBJ2-1, with 8 bases fitting TRBD2. Being an ORF, TRBV5-3 has a function that is uncertain. V trimming: 4 bases; J trimming: 10 bases; junction bases outside the gene matches: 4. This CDR3 contains 12 residues. The CDR3 sequence is CARSPSGREQFF. In DNA, the CDR3 is TGTGCCAGAAGCCCTAGCGGGCGAGAGCAGTTCTTC.

The V call is TRBV25-1, the J call TRBJ2-2; D may be TRBD1 (6 bases). The V end lost 9 bases, the J end lost 6 bases, and 14 bases lay between the germline ends. In germline, CDR1 is MGHDK, CDR2 SYGVNS. This CDR3 has 13 residues. The chain's CDR3 is CASTSEGAGELFF. The DNA of the CDR3 is TGTGCCAGTACATCAGAGGGGGCCGGGGAGCTGTTTTTT.

This clone was found once. In DNA, the CDR3 is TGTGCCAGCAGTTTACGGGACAGCTTCTACGAGCAGTACTTC. Protein: CASSLRDSFYEQYF. The chain carries TRBV28 and TRBJ2-7; 7 bases map to TRBD1. This CDR3 is 14 amino acids long. V gave up 2 bases and J gave up 3 bases; unmatched junction bases: 4. Germline assignment: CDR1 MDHEN and CDR2 SYDVKM.

The V call is TRBV27, the J call TRBJ2-1; TRBD1 matches 9 bases. This CDR3 region has 16 residues. The junction had 8 bases not matched to a gene; V was cut back by 5 bases and J by 3 bases. CDR1 and CDR2 from the germline V gene are MNHEY and SMNVEV (reference sequence). This chain's CDR3 is CASSPRDRVVYNEQFF. The CDR3, as DNA: TGTGCCAGCAGTCCCCGGGACAGGGTGGTCTACAATGAGCAGTTCTTC.

This chain joins TRBV5-1 and TRBJ2-7, with 7 bases matching TRBD2. Trimming at V came to 3 bases and at J to 2 bases, leaving 14 bases not matched to a gene. Germline CDR1 reads SGHRS; CDR2 reads YFSETQ. CDR3 length: 17 residues. The DNA for the CDR3 is TGCGCCAGCAGCTCGGGACTAACCGGGACGGATGCCTACGAGCAGTACTTC. Translated: CASSSGLTGTDAYEQYF. Using reference TRBV5-1 and TRBJ2-7 for the parts outside the CDR3, the full variable domain is KAGVTQTPRYLIKTRGQQVTLSCSPISGHRSVSWYQQTPGQGLQFLFEYFSETQRNKGNFPGRFSGRQFSNSRSEMNVSTLELGDSALYLCASSSGLTGTDAYEQYFGPGTRLTVT.

The J gene is TRBJ2-7, the V gene TRBV28; D unresolved. CDR3 size: 15 residues. V lost 7 bases and J lost 3, with 19 bases in between. CDR1 is MDHEN and CDR2 is SYDVKM in the germline V gene. In nucleotides, the CDR3 is TGTGCCAGCACTCCCTACCGTACAGAGAACTACGAGCAGTACTTC. Amino acids: CASTPYRTENYEQYF.

This sequence joins TRBV6-5 and TRBJ1-3, with a tentative D call TRBD1 (6 bases). The CDR3 extends over 14 amino acids. The germline V gene has CDR1 MNHEY and CDR2 SVGAGI. Trimming removed 6 bases at V and 0 bases at J, with 9 bases between. The CDR3 reads CASSQGISGNTIYF. The CDR3 DNA reads TGTGCCAGCAGCCAGGGGATCTCTGGAAACACCATATATTTT.

The chain links TRBV5-1 to TRBJ2-2; TRBD2 matches 8 bases. V lost 3 bases and J lost 5; bases outside the gene matches: 6. The CDR3 extends over 15 amino acids. Looked up from germline, CDR1 is SGHRS and CDR2 is YFSETQ. The DNA of the CDR3 is TGCGCCAGCAGCTCACAAGCGGGGGAAACCGGGGAGCTGTTTTTT. As protein: CASSSQAGETGELFF.

The chain employs TRBV29-1 and TRBJ1-3; TRBD1 agrees at 9 bases. Trimming took 5 bases from V and 3 from J; bases not matched to a gene: 5. CDR3 length: 14 amino acids. Germline CDR1 reads SQVTM; CDR2 reads ANQGSEA. CDR3 sequence: CSVKDRGSGNTIYF. DNA of the CDR3: TGCAGCGTTAAGGACAGGGGTAGTGGAAACACCATATATTTT.

The genes are TRBV29-1 and TRBJ1-5, with D possibly being TRBD1 (5 bases). Germline CDR1 reads SQVTM; CDR2 reads ANQGSEA. This CDR3 spans 13 amino acids. Trimming cost V 4 bases and J 7 bases, with 14 bases left between them. CDR3 nucleotides: TGCAGCGTTGCCGACGCGGGGGGGCAGCCCCAGCATTTT. Translated: CSVADAGGQPQHF.

This rearrangement joins TRBV2 to TRBJ2-2; D is ambiguous. Germline V gene data show CDR1 as SNHLY and CDR2 as FYNNEI. This CDR3 region has 14 residues. V was clipped by 7 bases and J by 8 bases, with 17 bases between them. This chain's CDR3 is CASNPTTSRGELFF. CDR3 sequence (DNA): TGTGCCAGCAACCCAACTACTTCCCGAGGGGAGCTGTTTTTT.

The genes are TRBV10-1 and TRBJ1-4; 7 nucleotides match TRBD1. CDR1 WNHNN and CDR2 SYGVQD come from the germline V gene (reference sequence). Losses at the gene ends were 8 bases for V and 8 bases for J; bases not matched to a gene: 8. CDR3 size: 13 residues. As DNA, the CDR3 is TGCGCCAGCCAGGGGGTAAAGGAAGAAAAACTGTTTTTT. Translation gives CASQGVKEEKLFF.

The gene calls are TRBV4-2 and TRBJ2-5; 13 bases map to TRBD2. V trimming: 0 bases; J trimming: 4 bases; junction bases outside the gene matches: 5. The CDR3 contains 17 residues. Germline V CDR1 and CDR2: LGHNA, YNFKEQ. CDR3 sequence reads: CASSQESGLAGVETQYF. DNA for the CDR3: TGTGCCAGCAGCCAAGAATCTGGACTAGCGGGGGTAGAGACCCAGTACTTC.

The CDR3 here is CASSGVGRGIEQYF. The CDR3 nucleotides read TGTGCCAGCAGCGGGGTGGGCAGGGGGATCGAGCAGTACTTC. The chain employs TRBV6-1 and TRBJ2-7, with 7 bases matching TRBD1. Germline V gene data show CDR1 as MNHNS and CDR2 as SASEGT. The CDR3 totals 14 residues. The J segment lost 6 bases and the V segment lost 6 bases, leaving 11 bases of the junction unmatched.

V and J are TRBV29-1 and TRBJ2-7; TRBD1 is a possible D gene (5 bases). Looked up from germline, CDR1 is SQVTM and CDR2 is ANQGSEA. Trimming pared 6 bases from V and 0 bases from J, leaving 9 bases between. The CDR3 covers 12 residues. DNA of the CDR3: TGCAGCGTGGGGCTACCCTCCTACGAGCAGTACTTC. Its translation is CSVGLPSYEQYF.

CDR3 nucleotides: TGTGCCAGTAGTATTGGTGACAGGGTAAAAACTGAAGCTTTCTTT. It yields the protein CASSIGDRVKTEAFF. This chain links TRBV19 with TRBJ1-1, with 7 bases matching TRBD1. This CDR3 region has 15 residues. With 3 bases clipped from V and 5 bases from J, the junction kept 9 bases outside the gene matches. Germline V gene lookup returns CDR1 LNHDA and CDR2 SQIVND (reference sequence).

The chain joins TRBV27 to TRBJ2-5; the match to TRBD2 covers 13 bases. Looked up from germline, CDR1 is MNHEY and CDR2 is SMNVEV (reference sequence). The CDR3 has 18 residues. The junction had 12 bases not matched to a gene; V was cut back by 7 bases and J by 1 base. This CDR3 reads CASKLTSGRAWAQETQYF. CDR3 in DNA: TGTGCCAGCAAACTAACTAGCGGGAGGGCCTGGGCCCAAGAGACCCAGTACTTC.

This sequence joins TRBV4-3 and TRBJ2-5; 9 nucleotides agree with TRBD1. Germline V gene lookup returns CDR1 LGHNA and CDR2 YSLEER. CDR3 length equals 16 residues. V lost 1 base, J lost 4 bases, and 7 bases stayed unmatched. CDR3 sequence (DNA): TGCGCCAGCAGCCAAGGCGCCGGACAGGGGCGAGAGACCCAGTACTTC. It specifies CASSQGAGQGRETQYF.

The V gene is TRBV2, the J gene TRBJ2-1; D may be TRBD1 (6 bases). The germline V gene has CDR1 SNHLY and CDR2 FYNNEI. This CDR3 is 13 amino acids long. V was clipped by 8 bases and J by 6 bases, with 14 bases between them. For the CDR3, the DNA is TGTGCCAGCCACAGGGAATGGAGCAATGAGCAGTTCTTC. Protein sequence: CASHREWSNEQFF.

V usage is TRBV5-1 and J usage is TRBJ1-1, with D possibly being TRBD1 (5 bases). The V and J ends lost 3 bases and 1 base respectively, with 7 bases between them. Germline V CDR1 and CDR2: SGHRS, YFSETQ. The CDR3 consists of 13 residues. The CDR3 nucleotides are TGCGCCAGCAGCTCCCAGGGGAACACTGAAGCTTTCTTT. Translation gives CASSSQGNTEAFF.

The chain links TRBV6-6 to TRBJ2-7, with D perhaps matching TRBD1 (6 bases). The CDR3 has 14 amino acids. CDR1 is MNHNY, CDR2 SVGAGI, per germline (reference sequence). V was cut by 7 bases and J by 2 bases, with 15 bases left in between. The CDR3 DNA reads as TGTGCCAGCACCTCCGGACAGAGGACCTACGAGCAGTACTTC. Protein: CASTSGQRTYEQYF.

The chain couples TRBV7-9 to TRBJ1-5, with TRBD1 as a possible D gene (6 bases). The CDR3 spans 15 residues. Deletions cut 5 bases from V and 1 base from J, with 12 bases between. Germline CDR1 and CDR2: SEHNR and FQNEAQ (reference sequence). This chain's CDR3 is CASSRGGGSNQPQHF. For the CDR3, the DNA is TGTGCCAGCAGCAGGGGAGGGGGGAGCAATCAGCCCCAGCATTTT.

The rearrangement links TRBV6-1 to TRBJ2-3; 9 bases map to TRBD2. This CDR3 comprises 15 residues. CDR1 is MNHNS, CDR2 SASEGT, per germline. V lost 3 bases and J lost 2; bases outside the gene matches: 3. The DNA of the CDR3 is TGTGCCAGCAGTGACATAGCGGGGGCCACAGATACGCAGTATTTT. Translated, it gives CASSDIAGATDTQYF.

The rearrangement joins TRBV6-5 to TRBJ2-5; no clear D. Germline V lookup: CDR1 MNHEY, CDR2 SVGAGI. The CDR3 spans 12 residues. Trimming took 6 bases from V and 5 from J, leaving 10 bases between them. As DNA, the CDR3 is TGTGCCAGCAGCTCCCCCAGGGAGACCCAGTACTTC. As protein: CASSSPRETQYF.